Each of the 31 T cell receptor beta chains below was sequenced from the same sample in a study of cytomegalovirus exposure and HLA in healthy donors. PCR primers comprised 60 Vbeta and 13 Jbeta primers. Assay: immunoSEQ multiplex PCR; the TCRdb copy retains only in-frame clones and omits some. The specimen's table records about 130,000 clones. Sequencing used PBMCs. Every receptor here comes from a man aged 18 to 30 in good health and CMV-seronegative.

This chain connects TRBV7-8 to TRBJ1-1, with D perhaps matching TRBD1 (5 bases). Between the trimmed V and J ends, which lost 2 bases and 5 bases, there was a span of 15 bases. Germline CDR1 and CDR2: SGHVS and FQNEAQ. The CDR3 has 15 residues. CDR3 nucleotides: TGTGCCAGCAGCTTATCGACAGCCATCGGGACTGAAGCTTTCTTT. Translated, it gives CASSLSTAIGTEAFF.

The CDR3, as DNA: TGTGCCAGCAGCTTGGGGACTAGCGGAAACTACAATGAGCAGTTCTTC. Its protein product is CASSLGTSGNYNEQFF. The chain has TRBV5-8 and TRBJ2-1; TRBD2 matches at 10 bases. Germline CDR1 SGHTS, CDR2 YDEGEE. V was clipped by 0 bases and J by 3 bases; unmatched bases: 3. This CDR3 has 16 amino acids.

The chain uses TRBV5-1 and TRBJ2-1, with 7 positions matching TRBD1. Germline V gene data show CDR1 as SGHRS and CDR2 as YFSETQ. CDR3 size: 13 residues. The ends lost 8 bases at V and 7 bases at J; junction bases unmatched: 9. DNA of the CDR3: TGCGCCAGTAGCCCTGGGACAGCTAATGAGCAGTTCTTC. Amino acid sequence: CASSPGTANEQFF.

The J gene is TRBJ2-7, the V gene TRBV28; 9 positions match TRBD1. Germline CDR1 is MDHEN and CDR2 is SYDVKM. This CDR3 spans 17 amino acids. The V and J ends lost 5 bases and 0 bases, in that order; junction bases with no gene match: 11. CDR3: CASSDLPGQGISYEQYF. In DNA, the CDR3 is TGTGCCAGCAGTGATTTACCCGGACAGGGGATCTCCTACGAGCAGTACTTC.

This chain joins TRBV7-9 and TRBJ2-4; weak D call: TRBD2 (5 bases). CDR3 length: 17 residues. V was clipped by 2 bases and J by 1 base, with 15 bases between them. Germline CDR1 reads SEHNR; CDR2 reads FQNEAQ (reference sequence). The CDR3 sequence: CASSLILLETAKNIQYF. The CDR3 DNA is TGTGCCAGCAGCTTAATATTACTAGAGACGGCCAAAAACATTCAGTACTTC.

This chain uses TRBV6-5 with TRBJ1-2, with a weak D call TRBD1 (6 bases). The V end was cut by 0 bases, the J end by 8 bases, with 16 bases between. This CDR3 is built from 15 residues. Germline V gives CDR1 MNHEY, CDR2 SVGAGI. For the CDR3, the DNA is TGTGCCAGCAGTTACTCGATAAGGACAGCGCCCGGCTACACCTTC. It codes for CASSYSIRTAPGYTF.

The chain carries TRBV7-3 and TRBJ2-5; TRBD2 matches 7 bases. The CDR3 spans 14 residues. J was trimmed by 4 bases and V by 2 bases; bases with no gene match: 4. In germline, CDR1 is SGHTA, CDR2 FQGTGA. The CDR3 here is CASSLGGGGETQYF. The CDR3, as DNA: TGTGCCAGCAGCTTAGGGGGGGGAGGAGAGACCCAGTACTTC.

The chain is built from TRBV4-3 and TRBJ1-5, with D possibly matching TRBD1 (5 bases). Between the trimmed V and J ends, which lost 0 bases and 6 bases, there was a span of 6 bases. The V gene's germline CDR1 is LGHNA and CDR2 YSLEER. This CDR3 is built from 13 residues. CDR3 residues: CASSQDQGQPQHF. CDR3 nucleotide sequence: TGCGCCAGCAGCCAAGATCAGGGTCAGCCCCAGCATTTT.

The chain carries TRBV11-1 and TRBJ1-1, with D uncertain. The germline V gene encodes CDR1 SGHAT and CDR2 FQDESV (reference sequence). V was cut by 5 bases and J by 0 bases, with 13 bases left in between. This CDR3 has 15 residues. CDR3 sequence reads: CASSTNEGMNTEAFF. The CDR3 DNA reads as TGTGCCAGCAGCACTAACGAGGGAATGAACACTGAAGCTTTCTTT.

V gene TRBV12-5 combines with J gene TRBJ2-1, with a tentative D call TRBD1 (6 bases). Germline CDR1 is LGHNT and CDR2 is FRNRAP. Between the trimmed V and J ends, which lost 7 bases and 7 bases, there was a span of 8 bases. The CDR3 runs to 11 residues. In nucleotides, the CDR3 is TGTGCTAGTGCCCAGGGGAATGAGCAGTTCTTC. It translates to CASAQGNEQFF. The complete variable domain, with remaining parts taken from reference TRBV12-5 and TRBJ2-1, reads DARVTQTPRHKVTEMGQEVTMRCQPILGHNTVFWYRQTMMQGLELLAYFRNRAPLDDSGMPKDRFSAEMPDATLATLKIQPSEPRDSAVYFCASAQGNEQFFGPGTRLTVL.

The rearrangement uses TRBV28 and TRBJ1-4; TRBD1 might be the D (5 bases). Trimming took 2 bases from V and 8 from J, leaving 15 bases between them. Germline V gives CDR1 MDHEN, CDR2 SYDVKM. The CDR3 has 15 amino acids. In DNA, the CDR3 is TGTGCCAGCAGTTTAAGGCAGGGAGGACGGGAAAAACTGTTTTTT. This codes for CASSLRQGGREKLFF.

The chain joins TRBV29-1 to TRBJ2-3; a possible D gene is TRBD2 (7 bases). Germline V gene data show CDR1 as SQVTM and CDR2 as ANQGSEA. The CDR3 spans 13 residues. The V and J ends lost 4 bases and 6 bases respectively, with 14 bases between them. The CDR3 nucleotides read TGCAGCGTTGTACGGGGGGCGTGGGATACGCAGTATTTT. Amino acids: CSVVRGAWDTQYF.

The CDR3 here is CASSWRDTQYF. The CDR3 bases are TGTGCCAGCAGCTGGAGGGATACGCAGTATTTT. The J gene is TRBJ2-3, the V gene TRBV14; possibly TRBD2 for D (5 bases). From germline, CDR1 is SGHDN and CDR2 FVKESK. The length of the CDR3 is 11 residues. Trimming cost V 5 bases and J 6 bases, with 6 bases left between them. Full variable domain (outside the CDR3, taken from reference TRBV14 and TRBJ2-3): EAGVTQFPSHSVIEKGQTVTLRCDPISGHDNLYWYRRVMGKEIKFLLHFVKESKQDESGMPNNRFLAERTGGTYSTLKVQPAELEDSGVYFCASSWRDTQYFGPGTRLTVL.

V gene TRBV7-2 combines with J gene TRBJ2-6; tentatively, D is TRBD2 (6 bases). This CDR3 contains 16 residues. Germline V gives CDR1 SGHTA, CDR2 FQGNSA. V shed 5 bases and J shed 0 bases, with 11 bases lying between them. The CDR3 DNA reads as TGTGCCAGCAGCCCCCCCGGGAGCTCTGGGGCCAACGTCCTGACTTTC. It translates to CASSPPGSSGANVLTF.

The rearrangement joins TRBV10-3 to TRBJ1-5; possible D gene TRBD1, 5 bases. The CDR3 has 13 amino acids. Germline V CDR1 and CDR2: ENHRY, SYGVKD. Trimming pared 0 bases from V and 11 bases from J, leaving 11 bases between. Here the CDR3 DNA reads TGTGCCATCAGTGAGTCGACCAGGGAGGCCCAGCATTTT. Its protein product is CAISESTREAQHF.

V gene TRBV6-6 combines with J gene TRBJ2-7; TRBD1 might be the D (6 bases). The V gene lost 7 bases and the J gene lost 6 bases, with 10 bases spanning the gap. This CDR3 has 11 amino acids. CDR1 and CDR2 from the germline V gene are MNHNY and SVGAGI (reference sequence). Here the CDR3 DNA reads TGTGCCAGCACCCTAGGGGGCGAGCAGTACTTC. The encoded protein is CASTLGGEQYF.

The chain links TRBV27 to TRBJ1-2; TRBD1 aligns across 8 bases. V trimming: 6 bases; J trimming: 3 bases; junction bases outside the gene matches: 9. This CDR3 has 15 residues. Germline V lookup: CDR1 MNHEY, CDR2 SMNVEV (reference sequence). DNA for the CDR3: TGTGCCAGCAGCTTAGGGGCAGGGGGCGACTATGGCTACACCTTC. Residues: CASSLGAGGDYGYTF.

In regard to this clone: One junction end does not reproduce the germline sequence, and a read error may be involved. Other DNA sequences from this sample encode an identical CDR3 as well. The CDR3 DNA is TGTGCTACCAGCAGAGTGAGGGGAGGGGGAATGAACACTGAAGCTTTCTTT. This translates into CATSRVRGGGMNTEAFF. The chain carries TRBV15 and TRBJ1-1; weak D call: TRBD1 (6 bases). The CDR3 sequence is 17 residues long. Germline CDR1 reads LNHNV; CDR2 reads YYDKDF (reference sequence).

This chain joins TRBV27 and TRBJ2-1, with TRBD1 as a possible D gene (5 bases). CDR3 size: 13 residues. The V and J ends lost 0 bases and 6 bases respectively, with 6 bases between them. Germline V gene lookup returns CDR1 MNHEY and CDR2 SMNVEV (reference sequence). CDR3 nucleotides: TGTGCCAGCAGTTTATCGGGGCCCAATGAGCAGTTCTTC. Residues: CASSLSGPNEQFF.

The chain couples TRBV27 to TRBJ1-2; D is possibly TRBD1 (5 bases). The V and J ends lost 5 bases and 4 bases respectively, with 11 bases between them. The CDR3 is made up of 13 amino acids. The germline V gene encodes CDR1 MNHEY and CDR2 SMNVEV (reference sequence). The CDR3: CASSLTASYGYTF. Here the CDR3 DNA reads TGTGCCAGCAGTCTGACAGCGTCCTATGGCTACACCTTC.

V gene TRBV27 combines with J gene TRBJ2-7; TRBD1 matches 10 bases. This CDR3 comprises 14 residues. The germline gives CDR1 MNHEY, CDR2 SMNVEV (reference sequence). After removal of 3 bases from V and 9 bases from J, the junction contained 8 bases not matched to a gene. CDR3 in amino acids: CASSFPGQGRVQYF. The CDR3 bases are TGTGCCAGCAGTTTTCCGGGACAGGGGAGGGTGCAGTACTTC.

CDR3 in DNA: TGTGCCAGCAGCTTAGAGGCTTTCACAGATACGCAGTATTTT. This gives the protein CASSLEAFTDTQYF. This chain joins TRBV11-3 and TRBJ2-3; no clear D. Trimming took 0 bases from V and 2 from J, leaving 6 bases between them. The CDR3 extends over 14 amino acids. CDR1 and CDR2 from the germline V gene are SGHNT and YENEEA.

This chain uses TRBV30 with TRBJ1-5, with TRBD1 as a possible D gene (5 bases). This CDR3 comprises 13 residues. CDR1 is GTSNPN, CDR2 SVGIG, per germline (reference sequence). V lost 1 base, J lost 3 bases, and 7 bases lay in between. The CDR3 reads CAWSAGFNQPQHF. In DNA, the CDR3 is TGTGCCTGGAGTGCAGGGTTCAATCAGCCCCAGCATTTT.

The chain recombines TRBV10-3 with TRBJ2-7, with TRBD1 as a possible D gene (6 bases). The length of the CDR3 is 13 residues. V gave up 3 bases and J gave up 0 bases, with 6 bases separating them. Germline V gene data show CDR1 as ENHRY and CDR2 as SYGVKD. CDR3 nucleotides: TGTGCCATCAGTGAACAGGGCTCCTACGAGCAGTACTTC. This sequence encodes CAISEQGSYEQYF.

The chain employs TRBV9 and TRBJ2-1; D gene unclear. The CDR3 consists of 12 residues. V lost 4 bases to trimming and J lost 8 bases, with 10 bases between them. CDR1 and CDR2 from the germline V gene are SGDLS and YYNGEE. The CDR3 nucleotides are TGTGCCAGCAGCCCCAGAGGCGATGAGCAGTTCTTC. Protein product: CASSPRGDEQFF.

This chain joins TRBV5-1 and TRBJ1-4, with D possibly matching TRBD1 (6 bases). Germline V gene data show CDR1 as SGHRS and CDR2 as YFSETQ. The V and J ends lost 7 bases and 8 bases respectively, with 12 bases between them. The CDR3 spans 12 residues. The CDR3 nucleotides are TGCGCCAGCCGGGACAACGGGGAAAAACTGTTTTTT. Its translation: CASRDNGEKLFF.

The V and J genes are TRBV10-3 and TRBJ2-5, with 8 bases fitting TRBD1. The CDR3 length is 13 residues. CDR1 and CDR2 from the germline V gene are ENHRY and SYGVKD. Unmatched junction bases numbered 4, after V lost 6 bases and J lost 4 bases. This chain's CDR3 is CAISWTGSETQYF. CDR3 sequence (DNA): TGTGCCATCAGCTGGACAGGGTCAGAGACCCAGTACTTC.

V is TRBV14 and J is TRBJ1-2; D unclear. Germline loops: CDR1 SGHDN, CDR2 FVKESK. V was trimmed by 0 bases and J by 2 bases, leaving 13 bases between them. The CDR3 sequence is 16 residues long. CDR3 loop: CASSQESLARNYGYTF. The CDR3 coding sequence is TGTGCCAGCAGCCAAGAATCCCTCGCCAGAAACTATGGCTACACCTTC.

The J gene is TRBJ2-1, the V gene TRBV29-1; 10 nucleotides align to TRBD2. Looked up from germline, CDR1 is SQVTM and CDR2 is ANQGSEA. The trim removed 5 bases at V and 0 bases at J, leaving 1 base unmatched. There are 14 residues in the CDR3. CDR3: CSVSSGSSYNEQFF. The CDR3 coding sequence is TGCAGCGTTTCTAGCGGGAGCTCCTACAATGAGCAGTTCTTC.

In DNA form, the CDR3 reads TGTGCCAGCAGCGTAGATGCGGCCGGCCTCTCCTACGAGCAGTACTTC. It yields the protein CASSVDAAGLSYEQYF. This chain links TRBV9 with TRBJ2-7, with unresolved D. Germline V CDR1 and CDR2: SGDLS, YYNGEE. The CDR3 has 16 amino acids. V was pared by 0 bases and J by 0 bases, with 13 bases between.

This chain links TRBV18 with TRBJ1-1; weak D call: TRBD1 (5 bases). Germline assignment: CDR1 KGHSH and CDR2 LQKENI. Trimming removed 0 bases at V and 2 bases at J, with 7 bases between. CDR3 length: 14 amino acids. The DNA for the CDR3 is TGTGCCAGCTCACCACCTACAGGAAACACTGAAGCTTTCTTT. This translates into CASSPPTGNTEAFF.